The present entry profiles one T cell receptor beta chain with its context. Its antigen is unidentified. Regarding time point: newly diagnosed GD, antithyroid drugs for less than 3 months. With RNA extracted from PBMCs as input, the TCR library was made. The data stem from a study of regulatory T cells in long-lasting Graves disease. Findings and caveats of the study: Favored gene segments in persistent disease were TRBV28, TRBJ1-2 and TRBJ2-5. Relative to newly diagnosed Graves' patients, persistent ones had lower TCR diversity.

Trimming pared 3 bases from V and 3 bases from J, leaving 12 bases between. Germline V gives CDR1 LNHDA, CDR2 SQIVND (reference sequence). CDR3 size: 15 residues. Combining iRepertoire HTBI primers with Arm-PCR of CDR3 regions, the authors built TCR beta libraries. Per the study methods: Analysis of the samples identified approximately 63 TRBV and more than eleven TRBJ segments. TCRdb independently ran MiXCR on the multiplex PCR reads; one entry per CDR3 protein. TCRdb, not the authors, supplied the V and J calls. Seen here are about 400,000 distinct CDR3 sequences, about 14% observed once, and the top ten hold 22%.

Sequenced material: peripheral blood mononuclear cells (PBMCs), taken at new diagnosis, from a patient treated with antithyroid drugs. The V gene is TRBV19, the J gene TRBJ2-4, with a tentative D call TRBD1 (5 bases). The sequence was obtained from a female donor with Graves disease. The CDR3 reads CASSMGQFGKNIQYF. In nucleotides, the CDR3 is TGTGCCAGTAGTATGGGGCAGTTCGGCAAAAACATTCAGTACTTC.